The 20 T cell receptor beta chains below come from one sample, sequenced in a study of T cell clusters in autoimmune cytopenias. TRB rearrangements were amplified by touch-down multiplex PCR with mixed TRB-A/B primers. Following a re-call of the multiplex PCR reads, TCRdb has one entry per CDR3 protein and lacks DNA. This table holds about 6,700 distinct CDR3 sequences. Each sample's input was around 250 ng genomic DNA, roughly 40,000 genome equivalents. These records were also assigned to another study, of T cell repertoires in aging, cancer and after chemotherapy.

The sample was peripheral blood. The receptors come from a human donor in good health.

By frequency, this clonotype registers medium-sized. The CDR3 reads CASSLTGSYNEQFF. V is TRBV19 and J is TRBJ2-1; the TCRdb D gene call, TRBD1, has no DNA to confirm it. This CDR3 region has 14 residues. Germline CDR1 and CDR2: LNHDA and SQIVND (reference sequence).

The rearrangement joins TRBV5-1 to TRBJ2-3; TCRdb returns TRBD1, unconfirmable since there is no DNA. Germline assignment: CDR1 SGHRS and CDR2 YFSETQ. The CDR3 loop spans 16 amino acids. The CDR3 region is CASSLMGQGTKDTQYF.

This clonotype is classed as medium-sized by frequency. This rearrangement joins TRBV5-6 to TRBJ2-6; TCRdb reports TRBD1, a call that lacks DNA to check it against. The germline CDR1 and CDR2 sequences are SGHDT and YYEEEE. CDR3 length: 19 amino acids. Here the CDR3 reads CASSFKGTETYSGANVLTF.

The rearrangement uses TRBV5-6 and TRBJ2-3; lacking DNA, the TRBD1 call made by TCRdb goes unchecked. The CDR3 extends over 18 amino acids. Germline CDR1 reads SGHDT; CDR2 reads YYEEEE. CDR3: CASSLAVLRDRGRDTQYF.

This clonotype registers medium-sized (0.01 to 0.1%) by frequency. This rearrangement joins TRBV29-1 to TRBJ2-1; TCRdb gives TRBD2 as the D gene, but with no DNA this cannot be confirmed. Germline V CDR1 and CDR2: SQVTM, ANQGSEA. The CDR3 loop spans 15 amino acids. The CDR3 loop is CSSRTYSGIGNEQFF.

This rearrangement joins TRBV7-9 to TRBJ1-2; without DNA, the TCRdb call of TRBD1 cannot be checked. The CDR3 length is 14 residues. Germline values: CDR1 SEHNR, CDR2 FQNEAQ (reference sequence). CDR3 sequence reads: CASKTGGVPYGYTF.

In terms of frequency, this clonotype is medium-sized. This sequence joins TRBV6-1 and TRBJ2-2. The CDR3 is 15 amino acids. The germline CDR1 and CDR2 sequences are MNHNS and SASEGT. CDR3 in amino acids: CASSLGYGNTGELFF.

The chain links TRBV20-1 to TRBJ1-2. CDR1 and CDR2 from the germline V gene are DFQATT and SNEGSKA (reference sequence). CDR3 length: 11 residues. The chain's CDR3 is CSAATIYGYTF.

Judged by frequency, this clonotype is medium-sized. CDR3 sequence reads: CASSLSRGTRHEQYF. The chain has TRBV27 and TRBJ2-7; the TRBD1 assignment by TCRdb is unverifiable without DNA. The CDR3 spans 15 residues. Germline V gene data show CDR1 as MNHEY and CDR2 as SMNVEV (reference sequence).

The chain is built from TRBV12-3 or TRBV12-4 and TRBJ1-2; there is no DNA to check the TCRdb D call of TRBD1. The CDR3 is made up of 15 amino acids. CDR3 in amino acids: CASSPQNQGAYGYTF.

V and J are TRBV5-6 and TRBJ1-3; the D call of TRBD1 rests on TCRdb alone, since no DNA is present to check it. Germline assignment: CDR1 SGHDT and CDR2 YYEEEE. This CDR3 region has 13 residues. This CDR3 is CASSRDRGNTIYF.

This clonotype is classed as medium-sized by frequency. The gene calls are TRBV18 and TRBJ2-3; TCRdb calls TRBD1, which cannot be checked without DNA. The CDR3 extends over 18 amino acids. The germline gives CDR1 KGHSH, CDR2 LQKENI. The CDR3: CASSPGQGAPASTDTQYF. Complete variable domain (other parts from reference TRBV18 and TRBJ2-3): NAGVMQNPRHLVRRRGQEARLRCSPMKGHSHVYWYRQLPEEGLKFMVYLQKENIIDESGMPKERFSAEFPKEGPSILRIQQVVRGDSAAYFCASSPGQGAPASTDTQYFGPGTRLTVL.

This clonotype ranks as medium-sized (0.01 to 0.1%) in terms of frequency. This chain joins TRBV12-3 or TRBV12-4 and TRBJ2-3. The CDR3 contains 12 residues. The CDR3 here is CASSLGTDTQYF.

This chain joins TRBV6-2 or TRBV6-3 and TRBJ2-1. The CDR3 spans 14 residues. Germline loops: CDR1 MNHEY, CDR2 SVGEGT. The CDR3 is CASSRGLAYNEQFF.

The genes are TRBV5-1 and TRBJ2-7; TCRdb reports TRBD1, a call that lacks DNA to check it against. Germline CDR1 reads SGHRS; CDR2 reads YFSETQ. CDR3 length: 15 residues. CDR3: CASSLIGGASYEQYF.

Considering frequency, this clonotype is medium-sized. The chain carries TRBV19 and TRBJ2-1; checking the TCRdb D call of TRBD2 is not possible without DNA. Germline CDR1 and CDR2: LNHDA and SQIVND (reference sequence). This CDR3 has 18 residues. Here the CDR3 reads CASSGRASGYYYYNEQFF. Variable domain in full (rest from reference TRBV19 and TRBJ2-1): DGGITQSPKYLFRKEGQNVTLSCEQNLNHDAMYWYRQDPGQGLRLIYYSQIVNDFQKGDIAEGYSVSREKKESFPLTVTSAQKNPTAFYLCASSGRASGYYYYNEQFFGPGTRLTVL.

This clonotype is labeled medium-sized based on frequency. The rearrangement joins TRBV11-1 to TRBJ2-3; TCRdb calls TRBD1, which cannot be checked without DNA. The CDR3 is made up of 15 amino acids. Germline CDR1 and CDR2: SGHAT and FQDESV (reference sequence). The CDR3 loop reads CASSPRTGSTDTQYF.

The chain couples TRBV10-3 to TRBJ2-7; TCRdb indicates TRBD1, and absent DNA this call remains unverified. The CDR3 totals 12 residues. CDR1 and CDR2 from the germline V gene are ENHRY and SYGVKD. CDR3 loop: CAIRGQSYEQYF.

The chain uses TRBV20-1 and TRBJ2-5; TCRdb's D gene call, TRBD2, goes unchecked for lack of DNA. This CDR3 is built from 13 residues. Germline assignment: CDR1 DFQATT and CDR2 SNEGSKA (reference sequence). The CDR3 sequence: CSASRDEQETQYF.

The chain links TRBV15 to TRBJ1-1. The CDR3 totals 14 residues. Germline V CDR1 and CDR2: LNHNV, YYDKDF (reference sequence). This CDR3 reads CATSRDLRTTEAFF.